The 17 T cell receptor beta chains below were found in one sample sequenced in a study of graft-versus-host responses after intestinal transplantation. What these receptors recognize is not known. Profiling relied on immunoSEQ multiplex PCR, and the TCRdb table lists in-frame clones only, not all of them. The table lists around 70,000 clones, around 89% of them singletons. The sample consisted of unstimulated CD8+ T cells sorted from spleen or lymph node cells, taken before intestinal transplant. All receptors derive from a human donor who received an intestinal transplant.

The V call is TRBV18, the J call TRBJ1-4, with D perhaps TRBD1 (5 bases). The CDR3 consists of 16 residues. Per the germline V gene, CDR1 is KGHSH and CDR2 is LQKENI. The V end lost 2 bases, the J end lost 10 bases, and 20 bases lay between the germline ends. The DNA for the CDR3 is TGTGCCAGCTCACCATGGGCAGGGAGGCCGCATGGAAAACTGTTTTTT. This sequence encodes CASSPWAGRPHGKLFF.

The chain links TRBV9 to TRBJ2-7; maybe TRBD1 (6 bases). The CDR3 is made up of 16 amino acids. CDR1 is SGDLS, CDR2 YYNGEE, per germline. Trimming left V 4 bases short and J 1 base short, with 18 bases between. The CDR3, as DNA: TGTGCCAGCAGCCCCGGGGTACAGGGCGGATCCTACGAGCAGTACTTC. It yields the protein CASSPGVQGGSYEQYF.

The chain is built from TRBV5-1 and TRBJ2-7; TRBD1 aligns across 8 bases. The CDR3 loop spans 16 amino acids. J was trimmed by 3 bases and V by 4 bases; bases with no gene match: 12. Germline V gene data show CDR1 as SGHRS and CDR2 as YFSETQ. CDR3 nucleotides: TGCGCCAGCAGCCTGGGGGCCGGGACAGGAATCTACGAGCAGTACTTC. It translates to CASSLGAGTGIYEQYF. Combining the CDR3 with reference TRBV5-1 and TRBJ2-7 gives the whole variable domain KAGVTQTPRYLIKTRGQQVTLSCSPISGHRSVSWYQQTPGQGLQFLFEYFSETQRNKGNFPGRFSGRQFSNSRSEMNVSTLELGDSALYLCASSLGAGTGIYEQYFGPGTRLTVT.

Regarding this clone: The same CDR3 arises from other DNA sequences in this sample as well. The rearrangement uses TRBV9 and TRBJ2-7; 7 nucleotides align to TRBD1. V lost 0 bases to trimming and J lost 0 bases; unmatched junction nucleotides: 0. CDR1 is SGDLS and CDR2 is YYNGEE in the germline V gene. This CDR3 comprises 14 residues. The CDR3 sequence is CASSVGDSSYEQYF. As DNA, the CDR3 is TGTGCCAGCAGCGTAGGGGACAGCTCCTACGAGCAGTACTTC.

The rearrangement uses TRBV14 and TRBJ2-7; D remains ambiguous. Trimming cost V 1 base and J 3 bases, with 13 bases left between them. CDR1 is SGHDN, CDR2 FVKESK, per germline. The CDR3 is 15 amino acids. The DNA of the CDR3 is TGTGCCAGCAGCCAAGGCTTTTCGGAGCACTACGAGCAGTACTTC. Amino acid sequence: CASSQGFSEHYEQYF.

The rearrangement joins TRBV4-1 to TRBJ2-7, with TRBD1 as a possible D gene (6 bases). In germline, CDR1 is MGHRA, CDR2 YSYEKL. The CDR3 extends over 15 amino acids. Trimming took 3 bases from V and 3 from J, leaving 15 bases between them. As DNA, the CDR3 is TGCGCCAGCAGCCACCAGACAGGCGTCTACTACGAGCAGTACTTC. Protein product: CASSHQTGVYYEQYF.

The rearrangement uses TRBV6-1 and TRBJ1-1, with D unresolved. CDR1 is MNHNS, CDR2 SASEGT, per germline. V gave up 5 bases and J gave up 7 bases, with 17 bases separating them. The CDR3 has 14 amino acids. Here the CDR3 reads CASSLQVGRIEAFF. CDR3 coding DNA: TGTGCCAGCAGTCTCCAGGTCGGCAGGATTGAAGCTTTCTTT.

V and J are TRBV2 and TRBJ2-2; 8 nucleotides agree with TRBD1. V shed 6 bases, J shed 10 bases, and the junction held 7 bases outside the gene matches. Germline V lookup: CDR1 SNHLY, CDR2 FYNNEI. This CDR3 has 13 residues. CDR3 sequence (DNA): TGTGCCAGCAGCCCTGGACAGGGAGCGGAGCTGTTTTTT. Protein: CASSPGQGAELFF. The variable domain in full, completed from reference TRBV2 and TRBJ2-2, reads EPEVTQTPSHQVTQMGQEVILRCVPISNHLYFYWYRQILGQKVEFLVSFYNNEISEKSEIFDDQFSVERPDGSNFTLKIRSTKLEDSAMYFCASSPGQGAELFFGEGSRLTVL.

This rearrangement joins TRBV7-2 to TRBJ2-7; 9 bases are a match to TRBD1. The trim removed 4 bases at V and 1 base at J, leaving 2 bases unmatched. CDR3 length: 14 residues. Germline values: CDR1 SGHTA, CDR2 FQGNSA. The chain's CDR3 is CASSSDRGSYEQYF. Written as DNA, the CDR3 is TGTGCCAGCAGCTCGGACAGGGGATCCTACGAGCAGTACTTC.

This chain connects TRBV7-2 to TRBJ2-3; no reliable D call. Trimming cost V 0 bases and J 1 base, with 11 bases left between them. Germline V CDR1 and CDR2: SGHTA, FQGNSA. The CDR3 consists of 16 residues. The CDR3 loop reads CASSLAPPRRTDTQYF. The CDR3 DNA reads TGTGCCAGCAGCTTAGCACCCCCCAGGCGCACAGATACGCAGTATTTT.

The chain joins TRBV4-1 to TRBJ1-5; 9 positions match TRBD1. CDR3 length: 14 residues. The V and J ends lost 8 bases and 4 bases, in that order; junction bases with no gene match: 6. The germline gives CDR1 MGHRA, CDR2 YSYEKL. CDR3 bases: TGCGCCAGCGGGGGCGACAGGGGGAATCAGCCCCAGCATTTT. As protein: CASGGDRGNQPQHF.

The V call is TRBV6-5, the J call TRBJ2-7; weak D call: TRBD1 (6 bases). This CDR3 comprises 15 residues. The germline CDR1 and CDR2 sequences are MNHEY and SVGAGI. Trimming took 6 bases from V and 3 from J, leaving 18 bases between them. The CDR3 is CASSLQGSVGYEQYF. The CDR3 coding sequence is TGTGCCAGCAGCCTACAGGGAAGTGTCGGCTACGAGCAGTACTTC.

The chain employs TRBV27 and TRBJ2-1, with TRBD1 matching over 8 bases. V was clipped by 2 bases and J by 6 bases; unmatched bases: 3. The CDR3 is 14 residues long. Germline values: CDR1 MNHEY, CDR2 SMNVEV (reference sequence). Here the CDR3 reads CASSLLGQANEQFF. The CDR3, as DNA: TGTGCCAGCAGTTTACTGGGACAGGCCAATGAGCAGTTCTTC.

The rearrangement links TRBV28 to TRBJ2-2; D not certain. The CDR3 extends over 13 amino acids. The V gene's germline CDR1 is MDHEN and CDR2 SYDVKM. Trimming left V 5 bases short and J 0 bases short, with 4 bases between. CDR3 coding DNA: TGTGCCAGCAGTCTCTCGAACACCGGGGAGCTGTTTTTT. It codes for CASSLSNTGELFF.

V usage is TRBV27 and J usage is TRBJ1-1; 7 bases line up with TRBD1. CDR3 size: 14 residues. The J segment lost 4 bases and the V segment lost 5 bases, leaving 7 bases of the junction unmatched. The V gene's germline CDR1 is MNHEY and CDR2 SMNVEV (reference sequence). CDR3 protein: CASSPAAGGTEAFF. The CDR3 DNA reads as TGTGCCAGCAGTCCAGCGGCAGGGGGCACTGAAGCTTTCTTT.

The chain links TRBV4-1 to TRBJ2-3, with a tentative D call TRBD1 (5 bases). The germline gives CDR1 MGHRA, CDR2 YSYEKL. This CDR3 spans 14 amino acids. Trimming shortened V by 2 bases and J by 5 bases, and 11 bases separated the two germline ends. This chain's CDR3 is CASSQYPTGDTQYF. The CDR3, as DNA: TGCGCCAGCAGCCAATACCCTACAGGAGATACGCAGTATTTT.

The chain has TRBV9 and TRBJ2-3; 9 bases are a match to TRBD2. Trimming cost V 3 bases and J 0 bases; bases outside gene matches: 2. The CDR3 totals 15 residues. The germline V gene encodes CDR1 SGDLS and CDR2 YYNGEE. Here the CDR3 reads CASSASGTSTDTQYF. The CDR3 DNA is TGTGCCAGCAGCGCTAGCGGGACTAGCACAGATACGCAGTATTTT.